This T cell receptor (beta chain) emerged from a study of blood T cell repertoires in COVID-19. In the study overall: The cDNA or gDNA used as material had been derived from T cells, B-cell-depleted T cells, or PBMCs.

Original processing methods: Reference gene primer amplification in the assay estimated nucleated cell counts. Clones were read by immunoSEQ multiplex PCR, and TCRdb kept only the in-frame ones, dropping some. V and J calls and clone size are copied from that table; D and trimming were computed from the DNA. Of about 300,000 clones in the sample, 85% to 90% were seen once. Clinical history reported by participants formed the basis on which cohorts were assigned. With 6 bases removed from V and 7 bases from J, the gap between germline ends came to 15 bases. The CDR3 contains 13 residues. Germline-derived CDR1 and CDR2 are SGHVS and FQNEAQ.

Material: PBMCs or T cells enriched from blood (not recorded which). The J gene is TRBJ1-2, the V gene TRBV7-8; TRBD1 might be the D (6 bases). This TCR derives from a young woman with acute COVID-19. In DNA, the CDR3 is TGTGCCAGCAGTGACAGGATGATCAGTGGCTACACCTTC. As protein: CASSDRMISGYTF.